Listed below are T cell receptor beta chains from one sample, sequenced in a study of cytomegalovirus exposure and HLA in healthy donors. Produced via immunoSEQ multiplex PCR; TCRdb's table is partial and in-frame only. The data contain over 80,000 clones, about 81% of them seen just once; the ten biggest clones take up roughly 5.1%. The specimen was PBMCs. The receptors come from a man between 35 and 55 years old in good health and CMV-seropositive. Both conserved end residues are part of each CDR3. A D gene is named only where the DNA matches it firmly. Size is omitted from some rows. Given values are once, few, many or a class for expanded clones.

>TRBD2|NA|TRBJ2-1|TRBV5-6|17
TGTGCCAGCAGCTCGACTAGCGGGGGGGCAATTGGGAATGAGCAGTTCTTC
CASSSTSGGAIGNEQFF
>NA|few|TRBJ2-2|TRBV5-1|14
TGCGCCAGCAGCGGGGCAGGGATGGACGGGGAGCTGTTTTTT
CASSGAGMDGELFF
>NA|NA|TRBJ1-1|TRBV7-8|17
TGTGCCAGCAGCTTAGACAAGGCGGGCAGGAAGAACACTGAAGCTTTCTTT
CASSLDKAGRKNTEAFF
>NA|NA|TRBJ1-1|TRBV29-1|10
TGCGTGGCAGGGAACACTGAAGCTTTCTTT
CVAGNTEAFF
>TRBD1|NA|TRBJ2-7|TRBV6-4|14
TGTGCCAGCAGGAACCGGGACAGGGTATACGAGCAGTACTTC
CASRNRDRVYEQYF
>NA|NA|TRBJ1-5|TRBV6-1|12
TGTGCCAGCAGTGACAGGCGTCAGCCCCAGCATTTT
CASSDRRQPQHF
>TRBD2|once|TRBJ2-1|TRBV6-4|14
TGTGCCAGCAGTGAGGAGCGGGGAGACAATGAGCAGTTCTTC
CASSEERGDNEQFF
>NA|NA|TRBJ1-1|TRBV10-3|14
TGTGCCATCAGTGACCCCAGGGAGAACACTGAAGCTTTCTTT
CAISDPRENTEAFF
>TRBD2|NA|TRBJ2-1|TRBV5-1|20
TGCGCCAGCAGCTTGGGACTAGCGGGTTGGCCCCGCAGCTCCTACAATGAGCAGTTCTTC
CASSLGLAGWPRSSYNEQFF
>NA|NA|TRBJ1-2|TRBV10-2|12
TGCGCCAGCAGTCTGGACAGCTATGGCTACACCTTC
CASSLDSYGYTF
>NA|NA|TRBJ1-4|TRBV7-9|13
TGTGCCAGCAGCTTAGCGGGGGGTGAAAAACTGTTTTTT
CASSLAGGEKLFF
>NA|few|TRBJ2-7|TRBV6-5|13
TGTGCCAGCAGTTACACGCAGGGCATAGATCAGTACTTC
CASSYTQGIDQYF
>NA|NA|TRBJ2-1|TRBV6-5|15
TGTGCCAGCAGTAGGGGCGGCCCCCATAGGGGTGAGCAGTTCTTC
CASSRGGPHRGEQFF
>TRBD2|few|TRBJ2-3|TRBV7-6|15
TGTGCCAGCAGCTTAGCCCGGGGGGGCACAGATACGCAGTATTTT
CASSLARGGTDTQYF
>TRBD1|NA|TRBJ1-2|TRBV11-2|15
TGTGCCAGCAGCACTCGGACAGGGGGCCTCTATGGCTACACCTTC
CASSTRTGGLYGYTF
>TRBD1|NA|TRBJ1-1|TRBV5-4|15
TGTGCCAGCAGCTTGGCGGGACAGGGGCAGGTGGAAGCTTTCTTT
CASSLAGQGQVEAFF
>NA|NA|TRBJ1-1|TRBV9|16
TGTGCCAGCAGCCCCACCCTGGGCCCAACGCACACTGAAGCTTTCTTT
CASSPTLGPTHTEAFF
>TRBD1|once|TRBJ2-1|TRBV19|14
TGTGCCAGTAGTCTTACAGGGGGCCTCGGCGAGCAGTTCTTC
CASSLTGGLGEQFF
>TRBD1|NA|TRBJ1-1|TRBV15|15
TGTGCCACCAGCAAAGGACAGGAGTGGGACACTGAAGCTTTCTTT
CATSKGQEWDTEAFF
>TRBD2|few|TRBJ2-5|TRBV5-4|16
TGTGCCAGCAGCTGGGGGACTAGCGCCGGCGGAGAGACCCAGTACTTC
CASSWGTSAGGETQYF
>NA|NA|TRBJ1-4|TRBV4-1|19
TGCGCCAGCAGCCAACCTGGGGGGGGACGGAGAGCAACTAATGAAAAACTGTTTTTT
CASSQPGGGRRATNEKLFF
>NA|NA|TRBJ2-5|TRBV7-2|15
TGTGCCAGCAGCTTAGCTTTGGGAGCCCAAGAGACCCAGTACTTC
CASSLALGAQETQYF
>TRBD2|few|TRBJ2-1|TRBV10-1|16
TGCGCCAGCAGCTGGACTAGCGGGGGGGCCTACAATGAGCAGTTCTTC
CASSWTSGGAYNEQFF
>NA|NA|TRBJ2-5|TRBV9|15
TGTGCCAGCAGCTCAGCGACGAACTCGAGAATGGCCCAGTACTTC
CASSSATNSRMAQYF
>TRBD1|NA|TRBJ1-2|TRBV5-5|15
TGTGCCAGCAGCGTCCTGACAGGGGGCCACTATGGCTACACCTTC
CASSVLTGGHYGYTF
>TRBD2|NA|TRBJ2-5|TRBV9|18
TGTGCCAGCAGCGCAGAGCCCATGAGCGGGATCTGGGTGGAGACCCAGTACTTC
CASSAEPMSGIWVETQYF
>TRBD2|NA|TRBJ2-5|TRBV29-1|14
TGCAGCGTTTGGGGACTAGCGGGAGAAGAGACCCAGTACTTC
CSVWGLAGEETQYF
>TRBD1|NA|TRBJ2-7|TRBV19|13
TGTGCCAGTAGTAGGGACAGGATTGGCGAGCAGTACTTC
CASSRDRIGEQYF
>NA|NA|TRBJ2-3|TRBV25-1|14
TGTGCCAGCAGTGACTCCAGGATCACAGATACGCAGTATTTT
CASSDSRITDTQYF
>NA|few|TRBJ2-1|TRBV27|15
TGTGCCAGCAGTTTATATGGAGCCTCCTACAATGAGCAGTTCTTC
CASSLYGASYNEQFF
>NA|few|TRBJ1-1|TRBV27|13
TGTGCCAGCAGCCTAACCGAGAGCTCTGAAGCTTTCTTT
CASSLTESSEAFF
>NA|NA|TRBJ1-2|TRBV5-5|13
TGTGCCAGCAGCTTTACAGGGAACTATGGCTACACCTTC
CASSFTGNYGYTF
>NA|NA|TRBJ1-1|TRBV7-9|15
TGTGCCAGCAGCTTACAGGGAGGGGGTGACACTGAAGCTTTCTTT
CASSLQGGGDTEAFF
>NA|NA|TRBJ1-3|TRBV7-9|17
TGTTTTTTCAAGCAGAAGGCGGCATACGACTCTGGAAACACCATATATTTT
CFFKQKAAYDSGNTIYF
>NA|NA|TRBJ2-1|TRBV7-2|13
TGTGCCAGCAGCTTAGACGGGGGGCTCGAGCAGTTCTTC
CASSLDGGLEQFF
>NA|NA|TRBJ1-5|TRBV18|13
TGTGCCAGCTCTAGCGGGCTCAATCAGCCCCAGCATTTT
CASSSGLNQPQHF
>NA|NA|TRBJ1-5|TRBV19|12
TGTGCCAGCTTACAGGGCGGTCAGCCCCAGCATTTT
CASLQGGQPQHF
>NA|NA|TRBJ2-1|TRBV14|14
TGTGCCAGCAGCCTGAGGACTCGATACAATGAGCAGTTCTTC
CASSLRTRYNEQFF
>NA|NA|TRBJ1-5|TRBV18|16
TGTGCCAGCTCACCTACGATAGGGGGTAGCAATCAGCCCCAGCATTTT
CASSPTIGGSNQPQHF
>NA|NA|TRBJ1-1|TRBV11-2|15
TGTGCCAGCAATAAACACAGAGTTAAGAACACTGAAGCTTTCTTT
CASNKHRVKNTEAFF
>TRBD2|NA|TRBJ2-5|TRBV5-1|15
TGCGCCAGCAGCTTGGGGGCTAGCGGGGGGGAGACCCAGTACTTC
CASSLGASGGETQYF
>NA|few|TRBJ1-1|TRBV6-4|14
TGTGCCAGCAGTGAGCGGGGGATGAACACTGAAGCTTTCTTT
CASSERGMNTEAFF
>NA|NA|TRBJ2-1|TRBV7-8|15
TGTGCCAGCAGCAGATCGGGGGATCCCTACAATGAGCAGTTCTTC
CASSRSGDPYNEQFF
>TRBD2|NA|TRBJ2-7|TRBV30|14
TGTGCCTGGAGTAAGAGCGGGGGATCCTACGAGCAGTACTTC
CAWSKSGGSYEQYF
>NA|NA|TRBJ1-1|TRBV28|13
TGTGCCAGCAGGCGTTACAGGAACACTGAAGCTTTCTTT
CASRRYRNTEAFF
>TRBD2|NA|TRBJ2-2|TRBV19|15
TGTGCCAGTAGGGGGCGGGGGGGGCGAGCCGGGGAACTGTTTTTT
CASRGRGGRAGELFF
>NA|NA|TRBJ2-7|TRBV7-8|14
TGTGCCAGCAGACGTGAGACAGGAATCTACGAGCAGTACTTC
CASRRETGIYEQYF
>NA|NA|TRBJ1-1|TRBV6-1|14
TGTGCCAGCAGTGAATTTCAGGGCCCCACTGAAGCTTTCTTT
CASSEFQGPTEAFF
>NA|NA|TRBJ2-3|TRBV9|14
TGTGCCAGCAGCGTACAGGGGTTTACAGATACGCAGTATTTT
CASSVQGFTDTQYF
>NA|NA|TRBJ1-1|TRBV18|13
TGTGCCAGCTCCCCGGACATTGGCACTGAAGCTTTCTTT
CASSPDIGTEAFF